This TCR beta chain is drawn from a study of T-cell reconstitution after alpha-beta-depleted transplantation in children. CDR3 size: 16 residues. Germline lookup yields CDR1 DFQATT and CDR2 SNEGSKA (reference sequence). Trimming removed 6 bases at V and 0 bases at J, with 20 bases between. Findings and limits, study-wide: Alpha-beta T cells present about two months after transplant were reported to originate from several hundred expanded graft clones.

This clonotype appeared many times. Its antigen remains unknown. TCRbeta library preparation incorporated unique molecular identifiers. Each CDR3 protein gets one entry after TCRdb re-called the PCR reads with MiXCR. Among thousands of distinct CDR3 sequences listed, less than 6% were seen once. The genes are TRBV20-1 and TRBJ2-5; D is perhaps TRBD2 (5 bases). The specimen was PBMCs, mostly from graft donor cells, collected 180 days after TCRalphabeta/CD19-depleted stem cell transplant. This TCR was recovered from a child younger than two who had a stem cell transplant for acute myeloid leukemia, so the T cells may come from the graft donor. DNA of the CDR3: TGCAGTGCCACCATAGGTAGCGCCCAGTACCAAGAGACCCAGTACTTC. Translation: CSATIGSAQYQETQYF.